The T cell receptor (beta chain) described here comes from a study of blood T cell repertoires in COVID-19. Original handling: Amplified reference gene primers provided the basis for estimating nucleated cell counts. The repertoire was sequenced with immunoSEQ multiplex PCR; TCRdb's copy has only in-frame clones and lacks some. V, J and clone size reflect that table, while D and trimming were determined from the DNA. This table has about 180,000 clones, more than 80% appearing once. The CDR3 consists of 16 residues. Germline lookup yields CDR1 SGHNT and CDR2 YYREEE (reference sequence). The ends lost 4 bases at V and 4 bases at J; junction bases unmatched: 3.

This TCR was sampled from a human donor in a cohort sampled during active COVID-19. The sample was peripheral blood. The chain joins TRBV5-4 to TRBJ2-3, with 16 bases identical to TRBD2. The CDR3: CASSTGLAGGSDTQYF. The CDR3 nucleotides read TGTGCCAGCAGCACGGGACTAGCGGGGGGGTCAGATACGCAGTATTTT. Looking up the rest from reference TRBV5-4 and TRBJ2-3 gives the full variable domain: ETGVTQSPTHLIKTRGQQVTLRCSSQSGHNTVSWYQQALGQGPQFIFQYYREEENGRGNFPPRFSGLQFPNYSSELNVNALELDDSALYLCASSTGLAGGSDTQYFGPGTRLTVL.